This entry is about one T cell receptor (beta chain). Being one base from a much bigger clone, this may be a read error. TCRdb itself ran the 5' RACE reads through MiXCR, one entry per CDR3 protein. The table lists about 100,000 distinct CDR3 sequences, 13% of them singletons. This sample stems from a study of early T cells in non-severe SARS-CoV-2 infection. Per the germline V gene, CDR1 is WSHSY and CDR2 is SAAADI. This CDR3 contains 14 residues. This receptor was obtained from an adult who was a healthcare worker with PCR-confirmed SARS-CoV-2 infection or an uninfected control (not recorded which). The sequencing sample was made of whole blood. The chain recombines TRBV10-2 with TRBJ1-1; tentatively, D is TRBD1 (5 bases). CDR3 in DNA: TGCACCAGCAGCGAGGGGTTTAGGGATACTGAAGCTTTCTTT. Residues: CTSSEGFRDTEAFF.